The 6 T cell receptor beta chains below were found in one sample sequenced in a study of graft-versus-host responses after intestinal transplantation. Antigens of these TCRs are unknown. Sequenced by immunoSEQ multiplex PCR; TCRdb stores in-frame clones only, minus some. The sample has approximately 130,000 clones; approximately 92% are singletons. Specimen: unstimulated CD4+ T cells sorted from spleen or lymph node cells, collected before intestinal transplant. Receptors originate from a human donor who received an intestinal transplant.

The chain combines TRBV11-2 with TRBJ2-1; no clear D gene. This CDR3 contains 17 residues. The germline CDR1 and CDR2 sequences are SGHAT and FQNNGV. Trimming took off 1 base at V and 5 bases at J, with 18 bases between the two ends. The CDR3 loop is CASSLVRPPSQNNEQFF. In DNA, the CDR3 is TGTGCCAGCAGCTTAGTTCGCCCCCCATCTCAGAACAATGAGCAGTTCTTC.

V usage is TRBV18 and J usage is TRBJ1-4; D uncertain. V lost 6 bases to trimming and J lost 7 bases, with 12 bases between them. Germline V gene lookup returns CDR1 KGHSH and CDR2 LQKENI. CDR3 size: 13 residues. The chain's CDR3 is CASSPVLSEKLFF. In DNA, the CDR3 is TGTGCCAGCTCCCCGGTTTTGAGTGAAAAACTGTTTTTT.

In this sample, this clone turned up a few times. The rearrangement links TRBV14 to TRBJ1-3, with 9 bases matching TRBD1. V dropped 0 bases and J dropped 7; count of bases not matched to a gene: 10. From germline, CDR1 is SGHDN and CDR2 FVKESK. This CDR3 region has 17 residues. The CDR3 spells CASSQDQGTGFWNTIYF. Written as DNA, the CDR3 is TGTGCCAGCAGCCAAGATCAGGGGACAGGGTTCTGGAACACCATATATTTT.

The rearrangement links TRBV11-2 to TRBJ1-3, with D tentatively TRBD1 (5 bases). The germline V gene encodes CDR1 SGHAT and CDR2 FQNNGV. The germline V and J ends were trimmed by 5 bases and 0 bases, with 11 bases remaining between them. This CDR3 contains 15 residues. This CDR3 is CASSGGGTSGNTIYF. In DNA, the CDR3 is TGTGCCAGCAGCGGGGGGGGGACCTCTGGAAACACCATATATTTT.

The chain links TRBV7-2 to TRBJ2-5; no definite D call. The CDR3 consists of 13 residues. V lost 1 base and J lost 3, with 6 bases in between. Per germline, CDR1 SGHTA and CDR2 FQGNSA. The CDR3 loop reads CASSLVAEETQYF. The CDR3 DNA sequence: TGTGCCAGCAGCTTAGTAGCTGAAGAGACCCAGTACTTC.

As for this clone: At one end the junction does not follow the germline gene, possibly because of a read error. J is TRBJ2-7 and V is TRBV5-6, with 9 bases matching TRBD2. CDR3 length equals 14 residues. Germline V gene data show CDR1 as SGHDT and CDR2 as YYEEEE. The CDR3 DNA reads TGTGCCGGCAGCTTGGGACTAGCACTCTACGAGCAGTACTTC. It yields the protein CAGSLGLALYEQYF. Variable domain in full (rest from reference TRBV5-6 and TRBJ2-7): DAGVTQSPTHLIKTRGQQVTLRCSPKSGHDTVSWYQQALGQGPQFIFQYYEEEERQRGNFPDRFSGHQFPNYSSELNVNALLLGDSALYLCAGSLGLALYEQYFGPGTRLTVT.